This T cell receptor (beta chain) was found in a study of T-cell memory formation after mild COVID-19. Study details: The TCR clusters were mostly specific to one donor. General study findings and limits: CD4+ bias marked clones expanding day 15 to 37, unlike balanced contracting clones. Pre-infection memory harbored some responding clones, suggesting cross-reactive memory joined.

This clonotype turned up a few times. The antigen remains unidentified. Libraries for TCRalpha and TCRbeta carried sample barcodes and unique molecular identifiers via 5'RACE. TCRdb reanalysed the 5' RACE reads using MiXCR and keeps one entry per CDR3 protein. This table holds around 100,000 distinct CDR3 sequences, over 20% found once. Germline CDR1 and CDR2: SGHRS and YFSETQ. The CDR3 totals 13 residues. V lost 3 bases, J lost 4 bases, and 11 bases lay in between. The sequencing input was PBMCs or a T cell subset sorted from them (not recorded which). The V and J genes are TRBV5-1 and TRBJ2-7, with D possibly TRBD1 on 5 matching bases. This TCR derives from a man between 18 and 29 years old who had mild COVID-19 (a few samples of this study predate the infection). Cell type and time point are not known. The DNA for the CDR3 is TGCGCCAGCAGCTCCCGCCAGGGTTACGAGCAGTACTTC. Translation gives CASSSRQGYEQYF.